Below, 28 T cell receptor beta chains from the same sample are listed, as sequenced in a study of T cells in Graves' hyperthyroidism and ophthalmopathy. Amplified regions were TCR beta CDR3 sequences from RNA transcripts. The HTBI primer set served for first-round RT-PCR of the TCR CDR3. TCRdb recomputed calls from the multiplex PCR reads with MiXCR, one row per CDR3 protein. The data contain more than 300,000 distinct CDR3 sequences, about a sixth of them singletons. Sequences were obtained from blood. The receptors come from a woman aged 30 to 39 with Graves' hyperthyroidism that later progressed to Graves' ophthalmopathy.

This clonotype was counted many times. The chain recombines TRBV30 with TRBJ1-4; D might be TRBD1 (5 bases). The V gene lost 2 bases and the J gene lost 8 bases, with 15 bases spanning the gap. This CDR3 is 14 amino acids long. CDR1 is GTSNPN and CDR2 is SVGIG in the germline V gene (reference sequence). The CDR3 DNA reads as TGTGCCTGGAGTAGTGGCCAGGGATACGAAAAACTGTTTTTT. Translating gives CAWSSGQGYEKLFF.

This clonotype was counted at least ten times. The CDR3 nucleotides are TGTGCCAGCAGTTTACTAGCGGGAGGGCCACTGAACACCGGGGAGCTGTTTTTT. This encodes CASSLLAGGPLNTGELFF. The V gene is TRBV12-3 or TRBV12-4, the J gene TRBJ2-2; the match to TRBD2 covers 12 bases. V shed 2 bases and J 1 base; nucleotides not matched to a gene: 5. The CDR3 loop spans 18 amino acids.

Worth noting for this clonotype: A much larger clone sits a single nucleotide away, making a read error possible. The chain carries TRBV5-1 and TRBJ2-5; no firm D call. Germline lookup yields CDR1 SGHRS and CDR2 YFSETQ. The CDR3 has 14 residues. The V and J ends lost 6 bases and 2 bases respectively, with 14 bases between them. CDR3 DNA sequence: TGCGCCAGCAAGCCCCAAGTAAAACAAGAGACCCAGTACTTC. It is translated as CASKPQVKQETQYF.

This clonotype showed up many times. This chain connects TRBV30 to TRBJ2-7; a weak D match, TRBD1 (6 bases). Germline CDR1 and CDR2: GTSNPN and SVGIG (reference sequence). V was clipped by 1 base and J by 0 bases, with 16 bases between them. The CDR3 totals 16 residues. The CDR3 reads CAWSENRDLFSYEQYF. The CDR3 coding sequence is TGTGCCTGGAGTGAAAACAGGGACCTATTCTCCTACGAGCAGTACTTC.

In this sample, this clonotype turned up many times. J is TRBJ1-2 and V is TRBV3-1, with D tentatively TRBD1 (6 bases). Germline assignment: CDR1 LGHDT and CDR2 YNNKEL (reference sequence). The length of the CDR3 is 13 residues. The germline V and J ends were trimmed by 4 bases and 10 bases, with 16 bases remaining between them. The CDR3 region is CASSRVPEGDYTF. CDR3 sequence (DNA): TGTGCCAGCAGCCGCGTGCCGGAGGGGGACTACACCTTC.

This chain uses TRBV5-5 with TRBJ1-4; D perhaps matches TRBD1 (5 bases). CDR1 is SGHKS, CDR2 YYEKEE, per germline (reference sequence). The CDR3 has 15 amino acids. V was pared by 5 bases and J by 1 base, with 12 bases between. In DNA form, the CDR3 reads TGTGCCAGCAGGCCTTGGGACCGAACTAATGAAAAACTGTTTTTT. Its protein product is CASRPWDRTNEKLFF.

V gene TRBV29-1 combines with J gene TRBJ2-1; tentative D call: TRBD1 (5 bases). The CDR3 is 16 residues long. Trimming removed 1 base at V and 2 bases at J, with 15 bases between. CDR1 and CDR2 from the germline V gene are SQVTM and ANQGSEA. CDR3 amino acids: CSVEGRHDSTYNEQFF. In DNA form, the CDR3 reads TGCAGCGTTGAAGGCAGGCATGACAGTACCTACAATGAGCAGTTCTTC.

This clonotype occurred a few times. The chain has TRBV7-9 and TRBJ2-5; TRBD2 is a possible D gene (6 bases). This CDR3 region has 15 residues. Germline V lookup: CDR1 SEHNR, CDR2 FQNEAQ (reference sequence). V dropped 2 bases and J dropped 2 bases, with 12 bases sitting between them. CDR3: CASSLFGGKQETQYF. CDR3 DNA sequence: TGTGCCAGCAGCTTATTTGGGGGGAAGCAAGAGACCCAGTACTTC.

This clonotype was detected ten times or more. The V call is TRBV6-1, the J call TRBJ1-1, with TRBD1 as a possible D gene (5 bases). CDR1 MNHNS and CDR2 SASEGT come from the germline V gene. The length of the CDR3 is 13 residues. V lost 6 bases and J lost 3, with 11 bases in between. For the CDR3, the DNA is TGTGCCAGCAGACTCGGAGGGGACACTGAAGCTTTCTTT. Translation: CASRLGGDTEAFF.

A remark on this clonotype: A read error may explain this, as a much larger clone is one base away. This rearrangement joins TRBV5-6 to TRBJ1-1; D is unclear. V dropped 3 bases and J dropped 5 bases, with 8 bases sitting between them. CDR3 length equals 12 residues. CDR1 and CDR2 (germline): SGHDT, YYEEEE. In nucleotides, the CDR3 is TGTGCCAGCAGCTCCTCGTGGACTGAAGCTTTCTTT. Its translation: CASSSSWTEAFF.

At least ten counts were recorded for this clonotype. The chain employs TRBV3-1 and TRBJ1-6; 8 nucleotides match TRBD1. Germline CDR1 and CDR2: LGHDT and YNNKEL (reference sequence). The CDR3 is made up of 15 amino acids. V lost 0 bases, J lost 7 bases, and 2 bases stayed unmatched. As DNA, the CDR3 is TGTGCCAGCAGCCAAGAGACAGGGGACAATTCACCCCTCCACTTT. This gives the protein CASSQETGDNSPLHF.

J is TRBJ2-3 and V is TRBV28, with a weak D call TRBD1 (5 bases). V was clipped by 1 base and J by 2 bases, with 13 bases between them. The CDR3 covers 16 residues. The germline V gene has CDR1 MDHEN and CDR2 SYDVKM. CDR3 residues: CASSLSAGINTDTQYF. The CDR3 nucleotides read TGTGCCAGCAGTTTATCCGCAGGGATAAACACAGATACGCAGTATTTT.

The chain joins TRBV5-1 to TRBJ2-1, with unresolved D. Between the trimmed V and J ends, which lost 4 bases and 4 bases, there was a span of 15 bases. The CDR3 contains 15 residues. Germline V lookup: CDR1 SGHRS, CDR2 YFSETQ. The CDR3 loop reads CASSLNLLGYNEQFF. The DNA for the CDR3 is TGCGCCAGCAGCCTTAATCTTTTGGGGTACAATGAGCAGTTCTTC. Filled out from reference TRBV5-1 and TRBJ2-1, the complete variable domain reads KAGVTQTPRYLIKTRGQQVTLSCSPISGHRSVSWYQQTPGQGLQFLFEYFSETQRNKGNFPGRFSGRQFSNSRSEMNVSTLELGDSALYLCASSLNLLGYNEQFFGPGTRLTVL.

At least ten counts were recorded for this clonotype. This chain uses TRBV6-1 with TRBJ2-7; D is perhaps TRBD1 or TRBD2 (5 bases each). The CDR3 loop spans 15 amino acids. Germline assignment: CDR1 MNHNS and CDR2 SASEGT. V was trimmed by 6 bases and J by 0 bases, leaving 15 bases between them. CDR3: CASRYGTDSSYEQYF. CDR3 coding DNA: TGTGCCAGCAGATATGGGACCGATAGCTCCTACGAGCAGTACTTC.

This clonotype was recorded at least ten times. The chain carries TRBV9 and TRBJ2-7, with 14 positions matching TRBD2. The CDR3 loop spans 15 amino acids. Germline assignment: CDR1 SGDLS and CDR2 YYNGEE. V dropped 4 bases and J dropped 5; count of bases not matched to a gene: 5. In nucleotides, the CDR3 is TGTGCCAGCAGCACCGGACTAGCGGGAGGAAACGAGCAGTACTTC. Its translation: CASSTGLAGGNEQYF.

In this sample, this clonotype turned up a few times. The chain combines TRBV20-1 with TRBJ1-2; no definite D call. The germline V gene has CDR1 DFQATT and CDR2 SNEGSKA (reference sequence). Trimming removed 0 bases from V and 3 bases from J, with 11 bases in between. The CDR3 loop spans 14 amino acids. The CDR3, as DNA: TGCAGTGCTAGAGATTACTCTGACGACTATGGCTACACCTTC. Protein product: CSARDYSDDYGYTF.

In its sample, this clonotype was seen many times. The CDR3 sequence is CASSQDSYRVITEAFF. The CDR3 DNA follows: TGCGCCAGCAGCCAAGATTCCTACAGGGTTATCACTGAAGCTTTCTTT. The chain carries TRBV4-1 and TRBJ1-1; perhaps TRBD1 as D (6 bases). Looked up from germline, CDR1 is MGHRA and CDR2 is YSYEKL. This CDR3 has 16 amino acids. Trimming took 0 bases from V and 4 from J, leaving 15 bases between them.

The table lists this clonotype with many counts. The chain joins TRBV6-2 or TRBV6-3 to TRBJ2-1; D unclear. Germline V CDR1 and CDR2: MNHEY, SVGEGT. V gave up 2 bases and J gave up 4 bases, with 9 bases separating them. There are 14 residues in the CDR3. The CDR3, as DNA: TGTGCCAGCAGTTACGTGGTACCTTACAATGAGCAGTTCTTC. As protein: CASSYVVPYNEQFF.

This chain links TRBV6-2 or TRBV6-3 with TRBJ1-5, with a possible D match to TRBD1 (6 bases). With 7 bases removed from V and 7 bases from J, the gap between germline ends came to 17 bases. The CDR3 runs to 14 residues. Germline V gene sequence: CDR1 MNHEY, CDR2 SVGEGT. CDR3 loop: CASTDGGARQPQHF. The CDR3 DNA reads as TGTGCCAGCACCGACGGGGGGGCGCGACAGCCCCAGCATTTT.

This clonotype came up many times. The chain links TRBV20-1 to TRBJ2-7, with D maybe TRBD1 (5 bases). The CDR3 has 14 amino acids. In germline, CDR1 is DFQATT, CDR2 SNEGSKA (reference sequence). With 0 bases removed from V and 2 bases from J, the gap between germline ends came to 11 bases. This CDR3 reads CSARDPQDTYEQYF. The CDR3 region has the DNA TGCAGTGCTAGAGATCCCCAGGACACCTACGAGCAGTACTTC.

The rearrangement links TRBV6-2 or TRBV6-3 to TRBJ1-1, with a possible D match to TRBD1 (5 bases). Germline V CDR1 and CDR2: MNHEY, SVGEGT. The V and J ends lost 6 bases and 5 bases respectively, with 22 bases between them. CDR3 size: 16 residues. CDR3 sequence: CASSEDTYYGITEAFF. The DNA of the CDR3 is TGTGCCAGCAGCGAGGACACCTACTATGGAATAACTGAAGCTTTCTTT.

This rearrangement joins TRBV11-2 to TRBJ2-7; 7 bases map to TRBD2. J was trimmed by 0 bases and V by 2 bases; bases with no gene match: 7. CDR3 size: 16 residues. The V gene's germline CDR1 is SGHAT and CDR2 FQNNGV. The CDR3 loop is CASSLISGWSSYEQYF. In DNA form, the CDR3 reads TGTGCCAGCAGCTTAATTAGCGGGTGGAGCTCCTACGAGCAGTACTTC.

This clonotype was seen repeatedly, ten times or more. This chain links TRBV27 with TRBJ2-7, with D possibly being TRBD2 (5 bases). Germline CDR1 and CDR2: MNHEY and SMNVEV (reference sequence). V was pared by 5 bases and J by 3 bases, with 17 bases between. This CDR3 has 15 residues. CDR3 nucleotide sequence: TGTGCCAGCAGTAAAGGTGGGCTAGCCGACTACGAGCAGTACTTC. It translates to CASSKGGLADYEQYF.

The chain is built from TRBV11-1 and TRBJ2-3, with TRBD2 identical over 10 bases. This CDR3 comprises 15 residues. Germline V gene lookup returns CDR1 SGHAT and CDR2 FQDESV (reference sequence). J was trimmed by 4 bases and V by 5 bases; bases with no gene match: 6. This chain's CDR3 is CASSIRLAGADTQYF. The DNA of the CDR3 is TGTGCCAGCAGCATTCGACTAGCGGGCGCAGATACGCAGTATTTT.

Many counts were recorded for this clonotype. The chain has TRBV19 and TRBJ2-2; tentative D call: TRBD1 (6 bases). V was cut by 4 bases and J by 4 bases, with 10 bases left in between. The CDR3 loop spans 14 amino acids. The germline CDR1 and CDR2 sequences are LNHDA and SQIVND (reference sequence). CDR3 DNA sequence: TGTGCCAGTAGTACGACAGGTCCCACCGGGGAGCTGTTTTTT. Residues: CASSTTGPTGELFF.

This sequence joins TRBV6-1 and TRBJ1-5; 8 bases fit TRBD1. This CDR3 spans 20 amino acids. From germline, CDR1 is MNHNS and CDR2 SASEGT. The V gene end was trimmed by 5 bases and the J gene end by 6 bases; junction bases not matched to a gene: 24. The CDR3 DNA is TGTGCCAGCAGTCTCAAGTTCGGACAGGGCGGGCGTCTTTTTTTTCAGCCCCAGCATTTT. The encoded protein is CASSLKFGQGGRLFFQPQHF.

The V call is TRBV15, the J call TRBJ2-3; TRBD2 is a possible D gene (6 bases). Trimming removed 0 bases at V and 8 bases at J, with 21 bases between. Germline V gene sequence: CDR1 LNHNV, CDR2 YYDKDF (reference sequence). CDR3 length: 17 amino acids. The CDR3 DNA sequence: TGTGCCACCAGCAGAGATTTAGGGGACTCTAGTCGGGCTACGCAGTATTTT. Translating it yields CATSRDLGDSSRATQYF.

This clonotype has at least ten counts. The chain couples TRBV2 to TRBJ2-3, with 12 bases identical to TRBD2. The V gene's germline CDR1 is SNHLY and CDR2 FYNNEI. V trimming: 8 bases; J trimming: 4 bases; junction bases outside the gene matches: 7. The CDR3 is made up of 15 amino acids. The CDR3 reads CASRNLAGGPDTQYF. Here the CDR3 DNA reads TGTGCCAGCCGTAACCTAGCGGGGGGGCCAGATACGCAGTATTTT.